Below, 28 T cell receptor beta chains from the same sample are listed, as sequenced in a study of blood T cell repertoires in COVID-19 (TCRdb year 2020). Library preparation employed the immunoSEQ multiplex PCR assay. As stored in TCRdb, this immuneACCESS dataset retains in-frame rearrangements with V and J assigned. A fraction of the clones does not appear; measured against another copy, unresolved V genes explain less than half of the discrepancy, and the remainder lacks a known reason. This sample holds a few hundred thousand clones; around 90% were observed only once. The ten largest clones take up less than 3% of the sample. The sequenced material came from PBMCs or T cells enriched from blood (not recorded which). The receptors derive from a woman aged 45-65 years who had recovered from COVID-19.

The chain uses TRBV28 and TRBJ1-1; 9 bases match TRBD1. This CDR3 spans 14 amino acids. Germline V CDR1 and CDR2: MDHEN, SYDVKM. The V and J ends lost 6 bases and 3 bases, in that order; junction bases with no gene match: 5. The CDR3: CASRQGAPDTEAFF. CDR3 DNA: TGTGCCAGCAGACAGGGGGCGCCGGACACTGAAGCTTTCTTT.

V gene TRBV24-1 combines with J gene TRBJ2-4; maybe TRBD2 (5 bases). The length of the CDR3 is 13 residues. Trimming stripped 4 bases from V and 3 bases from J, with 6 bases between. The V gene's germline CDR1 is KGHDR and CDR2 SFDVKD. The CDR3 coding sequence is TGTGCCACCAGTGAAGGAGGCAAAAACATTCAGTACTTC. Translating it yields CATSEGGKNIQYF.

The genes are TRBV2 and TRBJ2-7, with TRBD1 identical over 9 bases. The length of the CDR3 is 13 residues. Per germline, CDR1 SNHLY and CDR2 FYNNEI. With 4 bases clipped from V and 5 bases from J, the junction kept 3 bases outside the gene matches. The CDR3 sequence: CASSGDRVHEQYF. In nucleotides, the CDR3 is TGTGCCAGCAGTGGGGACAGGGTCCACGAGCAGTACTTC. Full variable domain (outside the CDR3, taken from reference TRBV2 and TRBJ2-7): EPEVTQTPSHQVTQMGQEVILRCVPISNHLYFYWYRQILGQKVEFLVSFYNNEISEKSEIFDDQFSVERPDGSNFTLKIRSTKLEDSAMYFCASSGDRVHEQYFGPGTRLTVT.

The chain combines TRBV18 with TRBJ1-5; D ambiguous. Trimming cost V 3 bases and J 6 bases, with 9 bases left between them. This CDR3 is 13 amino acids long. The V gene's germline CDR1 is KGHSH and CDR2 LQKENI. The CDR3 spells CASSPEVSQPQHF. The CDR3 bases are TGTGCCAGCTCACCGGAGGTGTCTCAGCCCCAGCATTTT.

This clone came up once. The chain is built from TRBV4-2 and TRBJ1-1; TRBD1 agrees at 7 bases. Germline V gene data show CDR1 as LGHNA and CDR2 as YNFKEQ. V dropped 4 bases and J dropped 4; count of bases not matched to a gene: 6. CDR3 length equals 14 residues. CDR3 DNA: TGTGCCAGCAGCCGTGCACAGGGGAGCACTGAAGCTTTCTTT. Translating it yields CASSRAQGSTEAFF.

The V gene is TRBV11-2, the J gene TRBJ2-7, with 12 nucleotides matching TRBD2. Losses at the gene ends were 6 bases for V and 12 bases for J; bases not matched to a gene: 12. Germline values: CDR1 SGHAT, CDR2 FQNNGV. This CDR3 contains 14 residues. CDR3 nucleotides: TGTGCCAGCAGGGATCTAGCGGGAGGGAGGGACCCGTACTTC. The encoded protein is CASRDLAGGRDPYF.

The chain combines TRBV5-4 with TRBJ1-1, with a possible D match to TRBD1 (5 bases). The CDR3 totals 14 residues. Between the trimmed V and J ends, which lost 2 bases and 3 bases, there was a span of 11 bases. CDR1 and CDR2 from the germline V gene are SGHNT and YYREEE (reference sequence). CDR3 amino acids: CASSFTGGDTEAFF. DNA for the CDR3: TGTGCCAGCAGCTTCACGGGGGGGGACACTGAAGCTTTCTTT.

The CDR3 region has the DNA TGTGCCAGCAGTTTAGGGACAGGTACCCCAGAGACCCAGTACTTC. Amino acids: CASSLGTGTPETQYF. The V and J genes are TRBV28 and TRBJ2-5; 8 bases map to TRBD1. CDR3 size: 15 residues. Germline V gene data show CDR1 as MDHEN and CDR2 as SYDVKM. The V gene end was trimmed by 2 bases and the J gene end by 4 bases; junction bases not matched to a gene: 6.

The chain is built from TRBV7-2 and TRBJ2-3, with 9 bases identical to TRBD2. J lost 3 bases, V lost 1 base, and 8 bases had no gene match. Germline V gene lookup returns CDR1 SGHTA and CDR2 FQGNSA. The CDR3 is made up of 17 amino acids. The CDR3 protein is CASSLGLSGRRTDTQYF. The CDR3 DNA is TGTGCCAGCAGCTTAGGGCTGAGCGGGAGGCGTACAGATACGCAGTATTTT.

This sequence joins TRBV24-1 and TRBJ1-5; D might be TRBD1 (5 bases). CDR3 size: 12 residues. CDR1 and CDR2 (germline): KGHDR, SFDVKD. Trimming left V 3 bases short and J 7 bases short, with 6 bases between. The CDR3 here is CATSDGHQPQHF. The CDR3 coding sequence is TGTGCCACCAGTGATGGACACCAGCCCCAGCATTTT.

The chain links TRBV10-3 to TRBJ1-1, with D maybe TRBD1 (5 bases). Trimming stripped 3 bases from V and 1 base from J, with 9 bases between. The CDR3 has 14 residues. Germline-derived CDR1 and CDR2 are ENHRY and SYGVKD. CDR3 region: CAISEVGGNTEAFF. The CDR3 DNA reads TGTGCCATCAGTGAAGTGGGGGGGAACACTGAAGCTTTCTTT.

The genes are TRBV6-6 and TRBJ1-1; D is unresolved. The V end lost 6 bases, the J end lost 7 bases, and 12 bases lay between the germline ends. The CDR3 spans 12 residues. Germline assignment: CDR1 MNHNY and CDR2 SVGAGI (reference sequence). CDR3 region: CASRPQRVEAFF. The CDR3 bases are TGTGCCAGCAGGCCACAGAGAGTTGAAGCTTTCTTT.

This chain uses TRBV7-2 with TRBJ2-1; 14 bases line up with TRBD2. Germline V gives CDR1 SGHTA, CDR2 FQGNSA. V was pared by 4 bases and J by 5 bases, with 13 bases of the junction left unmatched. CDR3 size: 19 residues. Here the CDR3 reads CASSSRGLAGVKGDNEQFF. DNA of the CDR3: TGTGCCAGCAGCTCACGGGGACTAGCGGGAGTTAAGGGAGACAATGAGCAGTTCTTC.

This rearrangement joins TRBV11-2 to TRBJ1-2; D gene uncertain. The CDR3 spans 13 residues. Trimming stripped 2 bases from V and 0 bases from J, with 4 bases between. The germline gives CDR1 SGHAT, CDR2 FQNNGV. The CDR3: CASSLTANYGYTF. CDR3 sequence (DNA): TGTGCCAGCAGCTTAACAGCTAACTATGGCTACACCTTC.

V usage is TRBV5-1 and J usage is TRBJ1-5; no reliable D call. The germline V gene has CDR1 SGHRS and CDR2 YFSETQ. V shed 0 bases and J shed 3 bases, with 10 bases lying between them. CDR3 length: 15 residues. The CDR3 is CASSLGGRNNQPQHF. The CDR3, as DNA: TGCGCCAGCAGCTTGGGAGGAAGAAACAATCAGCCCCAGCATTTT. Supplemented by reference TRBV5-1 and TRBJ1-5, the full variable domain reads KAGVTQTPRYLIKTRGQQVTLSCSPISGHRSVSWYQQTPGQGLQFLFEYFSETQRNKGNFPGRFSGRQFSNSRSEMNVSTLELGDSALYLCASSLGGRNNQPQHFGDGTRLSIL.

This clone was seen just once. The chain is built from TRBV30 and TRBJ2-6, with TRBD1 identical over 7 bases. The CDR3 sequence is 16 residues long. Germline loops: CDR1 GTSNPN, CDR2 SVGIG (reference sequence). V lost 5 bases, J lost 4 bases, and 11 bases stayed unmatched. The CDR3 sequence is CAWDSPTGAGANVLTF. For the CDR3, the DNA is TGTGCCTGGGACTCCCCTACAGGGGCCGGGGCCAACGTCCTGACTTTC.

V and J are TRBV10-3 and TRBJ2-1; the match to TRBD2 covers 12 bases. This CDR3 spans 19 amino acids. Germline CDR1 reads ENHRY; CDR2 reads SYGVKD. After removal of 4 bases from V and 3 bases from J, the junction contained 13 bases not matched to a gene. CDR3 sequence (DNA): TGTGCCATCAGTGGGAGGGCCGTAAGGACTAGCGGGAACTACAATGAGCAGTTCTTC. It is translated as CAISGRAVRTSGNYNEQFF.

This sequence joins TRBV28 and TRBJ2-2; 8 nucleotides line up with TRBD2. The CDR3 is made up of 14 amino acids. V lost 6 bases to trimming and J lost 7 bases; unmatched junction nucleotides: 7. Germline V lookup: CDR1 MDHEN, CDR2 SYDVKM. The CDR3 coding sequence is TGTGCCAGCAGGCTCCGGGGGGGGCACGGGGAGCTGTTTTTT. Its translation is CASRLRGGHGELFF.

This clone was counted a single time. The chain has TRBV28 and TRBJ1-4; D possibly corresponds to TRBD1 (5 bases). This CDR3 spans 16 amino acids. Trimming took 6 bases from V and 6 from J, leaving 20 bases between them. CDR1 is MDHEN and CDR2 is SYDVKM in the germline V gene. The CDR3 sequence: CASSLELSWGDEKLFF. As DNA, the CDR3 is TGTGCCAGCAGCCTGGAGCTAAGTTGGGGGGATGAAAAACTGTTTTTT.

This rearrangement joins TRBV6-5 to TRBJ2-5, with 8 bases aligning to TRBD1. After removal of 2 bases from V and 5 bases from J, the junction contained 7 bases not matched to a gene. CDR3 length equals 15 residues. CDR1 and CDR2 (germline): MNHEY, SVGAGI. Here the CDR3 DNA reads TGTGCCAGCAGTTACCAGACAGGGGTAGGGGAGACCCAGTACTTC. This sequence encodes CASSYQTGVGETQYF.

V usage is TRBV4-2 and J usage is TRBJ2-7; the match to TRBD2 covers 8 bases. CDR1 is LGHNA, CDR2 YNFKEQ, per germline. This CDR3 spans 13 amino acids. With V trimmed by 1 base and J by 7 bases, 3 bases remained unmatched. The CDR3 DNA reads TGTGCCAGCAGCCAAGTAACTAGCGGTGAGCAGTACTTC. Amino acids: CASSQVTSGEQYF.

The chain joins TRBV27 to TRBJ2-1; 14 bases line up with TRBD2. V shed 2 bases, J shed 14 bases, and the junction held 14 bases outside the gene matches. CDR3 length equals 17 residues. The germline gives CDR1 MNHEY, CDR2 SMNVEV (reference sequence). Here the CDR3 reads CASSLKGTSGSLSTEFF. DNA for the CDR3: TGTGCCAGCAGTTTAAAGGGGACTAGCGGGAGTTTAAGCACGGAGTTCTTC.

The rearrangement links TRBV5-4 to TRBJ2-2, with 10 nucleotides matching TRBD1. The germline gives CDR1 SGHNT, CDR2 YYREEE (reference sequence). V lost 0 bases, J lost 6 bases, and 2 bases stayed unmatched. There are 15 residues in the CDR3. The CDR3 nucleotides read TGTGCCAGCAGCTTGGTGGGACAGGGGCCCGGGGAGCTGTTTTTT. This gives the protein CASSLVGQGPGELFF. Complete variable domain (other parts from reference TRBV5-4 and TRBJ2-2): ETGVTQSPTHLIKTRGQQVTLRCSSQSGHNTVSWYQQALGQGPQFIFQYYREEENGRGNFPPRFSGLQFPNYSSELNVNALELDDSALYLCASSLVGQGPGELFFGEGSRLTVL.

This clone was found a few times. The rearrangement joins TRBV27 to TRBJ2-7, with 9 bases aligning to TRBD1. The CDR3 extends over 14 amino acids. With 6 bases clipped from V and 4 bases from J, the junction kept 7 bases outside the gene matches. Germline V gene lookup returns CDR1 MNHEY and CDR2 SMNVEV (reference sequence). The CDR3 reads CASSRDRVLYEQYF. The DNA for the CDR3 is TGTGCCAGCAGCCGGGACAGGGTACTGTACGAGCAGTACTTC.

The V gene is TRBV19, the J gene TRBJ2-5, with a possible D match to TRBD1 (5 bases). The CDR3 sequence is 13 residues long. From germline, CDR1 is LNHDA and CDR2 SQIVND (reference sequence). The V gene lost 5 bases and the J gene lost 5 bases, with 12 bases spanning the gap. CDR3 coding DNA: TGTGCCAGTAGTGGAAGGGGTAGGGAGACCCAGTACTTC. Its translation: CASSGRGRETQYF.

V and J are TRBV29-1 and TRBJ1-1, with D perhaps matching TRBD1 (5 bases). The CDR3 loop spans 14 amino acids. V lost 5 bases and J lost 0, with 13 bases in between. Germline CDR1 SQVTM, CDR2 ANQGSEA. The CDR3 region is CSVRTQGMNTEAFF. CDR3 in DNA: TGCAGCGTTCGAACGCAGGGTATGAACACTGAAGCTTTCTTT.

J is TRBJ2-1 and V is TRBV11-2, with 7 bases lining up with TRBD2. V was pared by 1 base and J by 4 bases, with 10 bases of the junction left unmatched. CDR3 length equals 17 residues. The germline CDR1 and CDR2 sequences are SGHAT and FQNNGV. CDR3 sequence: CASSLGTLAAPYNEQFF. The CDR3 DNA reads TGTGCCAGCAGCTTAGGAACTCTAGCGGCCCCATACAATGAGCAGTTCTTC.

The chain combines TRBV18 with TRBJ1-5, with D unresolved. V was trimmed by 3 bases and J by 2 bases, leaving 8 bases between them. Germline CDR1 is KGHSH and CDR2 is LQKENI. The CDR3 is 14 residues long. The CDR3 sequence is CASSPEAGNQPQHF. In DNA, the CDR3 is TGTGCCAGCTCACCCGAGGCAGGCAATCAGCCCCAGCATTTT. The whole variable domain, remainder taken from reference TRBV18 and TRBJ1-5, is NAGVMQNPRHLVRRRGQEARLRCSPMKGHSHVYWYRQLPEEGLKFMVYLQKENIIDESGMPKERFSAEFPKEGPSILRIQQVVRGDSAAYFCASSPEAGNQPQHFGDGTRLSIL.